The present T cell receptor beta chain was sequenced within a study of blood T cell repertoires in COVID-19. Study background: PBMCs, B-cell-depleted T cells, or T cells were the source of the cDNA or gDNA that made up the material.

In the authors' methods: Scientists estimated how many nucleated cells there were by amplifying reference gene primers. The assay was immunoSEQ multiplex PCR, and TCRdb's table has in-frame clones only and misses some. The V and J calls and clone size come from that table; D and trimming were worked out from the DNA. The sample holds around 310,000 clones, 90% seen once. This CDR3 region has 11 residues. V was trimmed by 8 bases and J by 4 bases, leaving 8 bases between them. Seattle-derived patients entered the study during active infection and were followed longitudinally. Sequenced sample: peripheral blood. The chain carries TRBV12-3 or TRBV12-4 and TRBJ1-2, with D uncertain. The sequence derives from a woman aged 35 to 49 with COVID-19, enrolled during active disease. In DNA form, the CDR3 reads TGTGCCAGCGCCTACGGCTATGGCTACACCTTC. Protein sequence: CASAYGYGYTF.